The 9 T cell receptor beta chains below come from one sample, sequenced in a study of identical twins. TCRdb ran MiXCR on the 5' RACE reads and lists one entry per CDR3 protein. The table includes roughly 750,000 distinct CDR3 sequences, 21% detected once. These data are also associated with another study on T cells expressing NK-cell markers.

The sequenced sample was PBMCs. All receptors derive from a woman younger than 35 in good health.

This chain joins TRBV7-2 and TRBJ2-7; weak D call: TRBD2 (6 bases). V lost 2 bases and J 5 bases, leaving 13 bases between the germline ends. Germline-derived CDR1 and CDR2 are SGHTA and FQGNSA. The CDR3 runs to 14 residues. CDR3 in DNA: TGTGCCAGCAGCTTACAGACTAGGAACCACGAGCAGTACTTC. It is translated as CASSLQTRNHEQYF.

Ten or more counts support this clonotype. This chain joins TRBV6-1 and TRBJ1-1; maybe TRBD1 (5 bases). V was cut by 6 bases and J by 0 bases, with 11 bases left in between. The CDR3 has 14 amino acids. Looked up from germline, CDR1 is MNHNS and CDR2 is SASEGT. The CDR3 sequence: CASRIQAMNTEAFF. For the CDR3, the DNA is TGTGCCAGCAGAATACAGGCGATGAACACTGAAGCTTTCTTT.

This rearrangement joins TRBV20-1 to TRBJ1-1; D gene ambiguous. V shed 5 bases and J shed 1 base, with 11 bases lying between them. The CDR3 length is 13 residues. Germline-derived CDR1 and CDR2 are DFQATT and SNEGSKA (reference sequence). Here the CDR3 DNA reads TGCAGTGCTTCCGGACGGGCGAACACTGAAGCTTTCTTT. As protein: CSASGRANTEAFF.

CDR3 sequence reads: CASSLSPNGDTQYF. CDR3 in DNA: TGCGCCAGCAGCTTGAGCCCCAACGGGGATACGCAGTATTTT. The genes are TRBV5-1 and TRBJ2-3; D is unresolved. The CDR3 is 14 amino acids. In germline, CDR1 is SGHRS, CDR2 YFSETQ. V was trimmed by 1 base and J by 6 bases, leaving 12 bases between them.

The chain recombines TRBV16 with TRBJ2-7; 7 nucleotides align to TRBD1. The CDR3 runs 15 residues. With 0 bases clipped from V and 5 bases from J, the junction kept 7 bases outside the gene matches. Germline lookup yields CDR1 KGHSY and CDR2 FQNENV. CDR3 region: CASSQSANRGHEQYF. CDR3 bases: TGTGCCAGCAGCCAATCGGCAAACAGGGGCCACGAGCAGTACTTC.

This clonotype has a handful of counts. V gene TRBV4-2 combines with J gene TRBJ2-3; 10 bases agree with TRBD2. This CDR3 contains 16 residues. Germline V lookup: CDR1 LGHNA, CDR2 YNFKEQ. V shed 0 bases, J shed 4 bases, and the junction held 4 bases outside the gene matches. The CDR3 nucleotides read TGTGCCAGCAGCCAAGATGGGACTAGCGCAGCAGATACGCAGTATTTT. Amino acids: CASSQDGTSAADTQYF.

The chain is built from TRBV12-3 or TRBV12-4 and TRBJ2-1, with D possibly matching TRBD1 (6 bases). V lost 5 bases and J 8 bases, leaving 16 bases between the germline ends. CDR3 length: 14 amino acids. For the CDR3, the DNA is TGTGCCAGCAGTCCCTCCCCCAGGGGCGATGAGCAGTTCTTC. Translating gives CASSPSPRGDEQFF.

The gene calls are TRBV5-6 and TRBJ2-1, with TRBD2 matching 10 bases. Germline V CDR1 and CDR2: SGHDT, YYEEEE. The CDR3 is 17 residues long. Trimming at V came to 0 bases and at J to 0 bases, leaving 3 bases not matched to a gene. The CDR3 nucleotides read TGTGCCAGCAGCTTGGCCGGACTAGCGGTCTCCTACAATGAGCAGTTCTTC. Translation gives CASSLAGLAVSYNEQFF.

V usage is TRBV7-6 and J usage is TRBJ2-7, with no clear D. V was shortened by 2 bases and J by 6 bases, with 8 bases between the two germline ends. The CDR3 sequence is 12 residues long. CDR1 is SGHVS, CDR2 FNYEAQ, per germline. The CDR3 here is CASSLPGLEQYF. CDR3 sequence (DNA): TGTGCCAGCAGCTTACCCGGGCTCGAGCAGTACTTC. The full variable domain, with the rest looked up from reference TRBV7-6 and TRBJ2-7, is GAGVSQSPRYKVTKRGQDVALRCDPISGHVSLYWYRQALGQGPEFLTYFNYEAQQDKSGLPNDRFSAERPEGSISTLTIQRTEQRDSAMYRCASSLPGLEQYFGPGTRLTVT.